Listed below are T cell receptor beta chains from one sample, sequenced in a study of T cell responses to AZD1222 COVID-19 vaccine. Sequencing was performed with immunoSEQ multiplex PCR; in TCRdb, only in-frame clones are kept and a portion is missing. The data show about 110,000 clones, approximately 90% seen once. Sequenced here: peripheral blood, sampled 28 days after the second AZD1222 dose. These receptors all come from an adult who received the AZD1222 COVID-19 vaccine. Each CDR3 is given with its conserved first and last residue. Each record gives: D gene, J gene, V gene, clone size, CDR3 protein, CDR3 DNA. D genes are given only for firm matches. Clone size is given for some rows only: seen once, a few or many times, or a class if the clone is expanded.

d_gene: TRBD1; j_gene: TRBJ1-2; v_gene: TRBV7-2; abundance: -; CDR3aa: CASSLYRDSDYGYTF; CDR3nt: TGTGCCAGCAGCCTATACCGGGACAGTGACTATGGCTACACCTTC
d_gene: TRBD1; j_gene: TRBJ2-4; v_gene: TRBV19; abundance: -; CDR3aa: CASSPGQGSWSPNIQYF; CDR3nt: TGTGCCAGTAGTCCGGGACAGGGGAGCTGGAGTCCAAACATTCAGTACTTC
d_gene: -; j_gene: TRBJ2-2; v_gene: TRBV7-3; abundance: -; CDR3aa: CASSLIEGDPGELFF; CDR3nt: TGTGCCAGCAGCTTGATAGAAGGCGACCCCGGGGAGCTGTTTTTT
d_gene: -; j_gene: TRBJ1-1; v_gene: TRBV10-3; abundance: -; CDR3aa: CAITFRTPMNTEAFF; CDR3nt: TGTGCCATCACCTTTAGGACACCAATGAACACTGAAGCTTTCTTT
d_gene: -; j_gene: TRBJ1-1; v_gene: TRBV18; abundance: -; CDR3aa: CASSPLAQGGNTEAFF; CDR3nt: TGTGCCAGCTCACCACTCGCCCAAGGGGGGAACACTGAAGCTTTCTTT
d_gene: -; j_gene: TRBJ2-2; v_gene: TRBV7-2; abundance: -; CDR3aa: CASSLDPLLATGELFF; CDR3nt: TGTGCCAGCAGCTTAGATCCCCTACTCGCCACCGGGGAGCTGTTTTTT
d_gene: -; j_gene: TRBJ2-1; v_gene: TRBV27; abundance: -; CDR3aa: CASSLKRAANEQFF; CDR3nt: TGTGCCAGCAGTTTGAAAAGGGCGGCCAATGAGCAGTTCTTC
d_gene: -; j_gene: TRBJ1-3; v_gene: TRBV28; abundance: -; CDR3aa: CASSLYREAGNTIYF; CDR3nt: TGTGCCAGCAGTTTATACAGGGAGGCTGGAAACACCATATATTTT
d_gene: -; j_gene: TRBJ2-3; v_gene: TRBV20-1; abundance: -; CDR3aa: CSAEIQDTQYF; CDR3nt: TGCAGTGCAGAAATACAAGATACGCAGTATTTT
d_gene: -; j_gene: TRBJ1-1; v_gene: TRBV4-1; abundance: -; CDR3aa: CASSLRAQGELNTEAFF; CDR3nt: TGCGCCAGCAGCCTACGCGCACAGGGAGAATTGAACACTGAAGCTTTCTTT
d_gene: -; j_gene: TRBJ2-1; v_gene: TRBV4-1; abundance: -; CDR3aa: CASTGGSYSYNEQFF; CDR3nt: TGCGCCAGCACCGGAGGGAGTTACTCCTACAATGAGCAGTTCTTC
d_gene: TRBD1; j_gene: TRBJ2-3; v_gene: TRBV7-2; abundance: -; CDR3aa: CASSWDRGFEEYF; CDR3nt: TGTGCCAGCAGCTGGGACAGGGGGTTCGAGGAGTATTTT
d_gene: -; j_gene: TRBJ2-3; v_gene: TRBV7-3; abundance: -; CDR3aa: CASSLMKSDTQYF; CDR3nt: TGTGCCAGCAGCTTAATGAAGTCAGATACGCAGTATTTT
d_gene: TRBD1; j_gene: TRBJ2-2; v_gene: TRBV7-3; abundance: few; CDR3aa: CASRTGMNTGELFF; CDR3nt: TGTGCCAGCAGGACAGGGATGAACACCGGGGAGCTGTTTTTT
d_gene: -; j_gene: TRBJ1-2; v_gene: TRBV19; abundance: once; CDR3aa: CASSLGRVYGYTF; CDR3nt: TGTGCCAGTAGTTTGGGCAGGGTCTATGGCTACACCTTC
d_gene: TRBD1; j_gene: TRBJ2-1; v_gene: TRBV13; abundance: -; CDR3aa: CASSNRDRPYNEQFF; CDR3nt: TGTGCCAGCAGCAACCGGGACAGGCCGTACAATGAGCAGTTCTTC
d_gene: -; j_gene: TRBJ1-1; v_gene: TRBV7-9; abundance: -; CDR3aa: CASSFQQNTEAFF; CDR3nt: TGTGCCAGCAGCTTTCAACAGAACACTGAAGCTTTCTTT
d_gene: -; j_gene: TRBJ2-1; v_gene: TRBV18; abundance: -; CDR3aa: CASSPTSGRGSYNEQFF; CDR3nt: TGTGCCAGCTCACCAACTTCAGGGCGAGGCTCCTACAATGAGCAGTTCTTC
d_gene: -; j_gene: TRBJ1-3; v_gene: TRBV20-1; abundance: -; CDR3aa: CSASLLVSGNTIYF; CDR3nt: TGCAGTGCTAGTCTACTGGTCTCTGGAAACACCATATATTTT
d_gene: -; j_gene: TRBJ1-1; v_gene: TRBV20-1; abundance: -; CDR3aa: CSASRRTEAFF; CDR3nt: TGCAGTGCTAGCAGGCGCACTGAAGCTTTCTTT
d_gene: TRBD1; j_gene: TRBJ1-2; v_gene: TRBV4-1; abundance: -; CDR3aa: CASSQKDRVQVGYTF; CDR3nt: TGCGCCAGCAGCCAAAAGGACAGGGTCCAGGTTGGCTACACCTTC
d_gene: -; j_gene: TRBJ1-3; v_gene: TRBV18; abundance: -; CDR3aa: CASSFTGQPLSGNTIYF; CDR3nt: TGTGCCAGCTCATTCACGGGACAACCACTCTCTGGAAACACCATATATTTT
d_gene: TRBD1; j_gene: TRBJ2-4; v_gene: TRBV16; abundance: -; CDR3aa: CASSQSGQGAKNIQYF; CDR3nt: TGTGCCAGCAGCCAGTCGGGACAGGGCGCCAAAAACATTCAGTACTTC
d_gene: -; j_gene: TRBJ2-7; v_gene: TRBV11-1; abundance: -; CDR3aa: CASSLAAATPQYF; CDR3nt: TGTGCCAGCAGCTTAGCGGCGGCCACGCCGCAGTACTTC
d_gene: -; j_gene: TRBJ1-1; v_gene: TRBV11-2; abundance: -; CDR3aa: CASSPEAGMNTEAFF; CDR3nt: TGTGCCAGCAGCCCTGAGGCGGGGATGAACACTGAAGCTTTCTTT
d_gene: -; j_gene: TRBJ1-1; v_gene: TRBV6-5; abundance: -; CDR3aa: CASRLSENTEAFF; CDR3nt: TGTGCCAGCAGACTCTCAGAGAACACTGAAGCTTTCTTT
d_gene: -; j_gene: TRBJ1-1; v_gene: TRBV19; abundance: -; CDR3aa: CASSIAWNTEAFF; CDR3nt: TGTGCCAGTAGTATCGCATGGAACACTGAAGCTTTCTTT
d_gene: -; j_gene: TRBJ2-2; v_gene: TRBV7-9; abundance: -; CDR3aa: CASSFIGELFF; CDR3nt: TGTGCCAGCAGCTTTATCGGGGAGCTGTTTTTT
d_gene: -; j_gene: TRBJ2-4; v_gene: TRBV7-8; abundance: -; CDR3aa: CASSSLETGNIQYF; CDR3nt: TGTGCCAGCAGTTCTCTAGAGACGGGCAACATTCAGTACTTC
d_gene: TRBD2; j_gene: TRBJ2-3; v_gene: TRBV20-1; abundance: -; CDR3aa: CSASWGGLAGGTVADTQYF; CDR3nt: TGCAGTGCTAGTTGGGGTGGCTTAGCGGGAGGGACGGTAGCAGATACGCAGTATTTT
d_gene: -; j_gene: TRBJ1-4; v_gene: TRBV6-6; abundance: -; CDR3aa: CASSYTPNEKLFF; CDR3nt: TGTGCCAGCAGTTATACCCCAAATGAAAAACTGTTTTTT
d_gene: TRBD1; j_gene: TRBJ2-3; v_gene: TRBV7-8; abundance: -; CDR3aa: CASSLLVRDRARADTQYF; CDR3nt: TGTGCCAGCAGCTTATTAGTACGGGACAGGGCCAGAGCAGATACGCAGTATTTT
d_gene: TRBD2; j_gene: TRBJ2-5; v_gene: TRBV2; abundance: -; CDR3aa: CASLLMGGPQETQYF; CDR3nt: TGTGCCAGCCTTTTGATGGGAGGGCCTCAAGAGACCCAGTACTTC
d_gene: TRBD2; j_gene: TRBJ2-7; v_gene: TRBV10-3; abundance: once; CDR3aa: CAMTSGRAYEQYF; CDR3nt: TGTGCCATGACTAGCGGGAGGGCCTACGAGCAGTACTTC
d_gene: -; j_gene: TRBJ2-2; v_gene: TRBV9; abundance: -; CDR3aa: CASSVSQVGAGELFF; CDR3nt: TGTGCCAGCAGCGTCTCCCAAGTAGGTGCCGGGGAGCTGTTTTTT
d_gene: -; j_gene: TRBJ2-1; v_gene: TRBV6-1; abundance: -; CDR3aa: CASSEQRMMRGTLFNEQFF; CDR3nt: TGTGCCAGCAGTGAACAGAGGATGATGCGGGGCACGCTCTTCAATGAGCAGTTCTTC
d_gene: -; j_gene: TRBJ2-3; v_gene: TRBV12-3/TRBV12-4; abundance: -; CDR3aa: CASSRSTDTQYF; CDR3nt: TGTGCCAGCAGTCGATCTACAGATACGCAGTATTTT